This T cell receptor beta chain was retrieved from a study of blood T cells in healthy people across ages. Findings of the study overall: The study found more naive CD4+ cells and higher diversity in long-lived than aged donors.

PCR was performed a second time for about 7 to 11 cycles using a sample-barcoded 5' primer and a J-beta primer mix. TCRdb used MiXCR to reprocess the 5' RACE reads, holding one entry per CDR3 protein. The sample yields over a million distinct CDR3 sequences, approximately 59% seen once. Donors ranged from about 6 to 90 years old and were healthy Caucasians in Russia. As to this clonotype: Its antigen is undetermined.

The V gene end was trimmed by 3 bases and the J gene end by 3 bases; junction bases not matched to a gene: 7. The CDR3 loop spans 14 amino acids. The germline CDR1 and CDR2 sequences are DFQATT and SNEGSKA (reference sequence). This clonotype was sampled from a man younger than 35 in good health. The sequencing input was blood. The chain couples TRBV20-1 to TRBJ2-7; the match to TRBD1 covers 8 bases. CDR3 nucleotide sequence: TGCAGTGCTAGCGGACAGGGATTTCTCTACGAGCAGTACTTC. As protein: CSASGQGFLYEQYF.